These 30 T cell receptor beta chains were sequenced from one sample in a study of cytomegalovirus exposure and HLA in healthy donors. Measured with immunoSEQ multiplex PCR; TCRdb has only the in-frame clones, and not every one. The sample carries 220,000 or so clones, roughly 87% recorded once. Sequencing input: PBMCs. The receptors originated from a woman aged 18-30 years in good health and CMV-seropositive.

The chain has TRBV2 and TRBJ2-1, with 8 bases fitting TRBD1. V trimming: 5 bases; J trimming: 5 bases; junction bases outside the gene matches: 11. The CDR3 covers 16 residues. Germline V gene data show CDR1 as SNHLY and CDR2 as FYNNEI. CDR3 in DNA: TGTGCCAGCAGTCTAACAGGGGGAGCAACCAACAATGAGCAGTTCTTC. Protein sequence: CASSLTGGATNNEQFF.

The rearrangement links TRBV11-2 to TRBJ1-3; possible D gene TRBD1, 6 bases. V gave up 3 bases and J gave up 1 base, with 10 bases separating them. Germline CDR1 SGHAT, CDR2 FQNNGV. CDR3 length: 15 residues. The CDR3 here is CASSLGGGSGNTIYF. CDR3 in DNA: TGTGCCAGCAGCTTGGGAGGGGGGTCTGGAAACACCATATATTTT.

This chain uses TRBV30 with TRBJ1-2; 8 nucleotides agree with TRBD1. The CDR3 is 16 residues long. After removal of 4 bases from V and 1 base from J, the junction contained 11 bases not matched to a gene. Per the germline V gene, CDR1 is GTSNPN and CDR2 is SVGIG (reference sequence). The CDR3 bases are TGTGCCTGGACGAACGTGGACAGGGTCTTTAACTATGGCTACACCTTC. Translating gives CAWTNVDRVFNYGYTF.

J is TRBJ1-1 and V is TRBV27, with D possibly TRBD1 on 6 matching bases. The ends were cut back, 5 bases at V and 2 bases at J, with 18 bases in the middle. The CDR3 runs to 16 residues. Germline CDR1 and CDR2: MNHEY and SMNVEV (reference sequence). The CDR3 region is CASSIGQPTLNTEAFF. The CDR3 DNA follows: TGTGCCAGCAGTATCGGACAGCCTACCCTAAACACTGAAGCTTTCTTT.

The rearrangement links TRBV27 to TRBJ2-7, with D perhaps TRBD2 (6 bases). The V end lost 5 bases, the J end lost 1 base, and 24 bases lay between the germline ends. Germline V gene sequence: CDR1 MNHEY, CDR2 SMNVEV (reference sequence). The CDR3 is 18 residues long. Written as DNA, the CDR3 is TGTGCCAGCAGTCGTCGGGACTCTGGAGTGGTGGGTTCCTACGAGCAGTACTTC. It encodes CASSRRDSGVVGSYEQYF.

In its sample, this clone was seen once. The chain joins TRBV14 to TRBJ2-1; D perhaps matches TRBD2 (6 bases). The germline V and J ends were trimmed by 3 bases and 1 base, with 16 bases remaining between them. This CDR3 is built from 17 residues. From germline, CDR1 is SGHDN and CDR2 FVKESK. In DNA form, the CDR3 reads TGTGCCAGCAGCCAGTCGGAGGGCTGGAGTTCCTACAATGAGCAGTTCTTC. Its protein is CASSQSEGWSSYNEQFF.

V and J are TRBV10-2 and TRBJ2-1; TRBD2 matches 9 bases. The CDR3 has 14 residues. Per germline, CDR1 WSHSY and CDR2 SAAADI. V lost 3 bases and J lost 6; bases outside the gene matches: 3. The CDR3 DNA follows: TGCGCCAGCAGTGAAAGCGGGAGGTCCAATGAGCAGTTCTTC. Its protein is CASSESGRSNEQFF.

The chain has TRBV5-1 and TRBJ2-3; TRBD1 matches 12 bases. This CDR3 is 21 amino acids long. V gave up 1 base and J gave up 3 bases; unmatched junction bases: 18. CDR1 and CDR2 from the germline V gene are SGHRS and YFSETQ. CDR3: CASSLWKVLGQGALDTDTQYF. CDR3 coding DNA: TGCGCCAGCAGCTTGTGGAAGGTGTTGGGACAGGGGGCACTCGATACAGATACGCAGTATTTT. Filled out from reference TRBV5-1 and TRBJ2-3, the complete variable domain reads KAGVTQTPRYLIKTRGQQVTLSCSPISGHRSVSWYQQTPGQGLQFLFEYFSETQRNKGNFPGRFSGRQFSNSRSEMNVSTLELGDSALYLCASSLWKVLGQGALDTDTQYFGPGTRLTVL.

This clone was recorded once. The chain couples TRBV5-1 to TRBJ2-1; D gene unclear. This CDR3 region has 15 residues. Trimming pared 0 bases from V and 4 bases from J, leaving 11 bases between. Germline loops: CDR1 SGHRS, CDR2 YFSETQ. The CDR3: CASSLAVTGYNEQFF. CDR3 DNA sequence: TGCGCCAGCAGCTTGGCCGTAACGGGTTACAATGAGCAGTTCTTC.

The chain links TRBV18 to TRBJ2-1, with TRBD2 matching 7 bases. Germline CDR1 KGHSH, CDR2 LQKENI. CDR3 length equals 14 residues. The V gene end was trimmed by 4 bases and the J gene end by 5 bases; junction bases not matched to a gene: 5. The CDR3 nucleotides read TGTGCCAGCTCACTTTTGGCGGGGGACAATGAGCAGTTCTTC. This translates into CASSLLAGDNEQFF. The variable domain in full, completed from reference TRBV18 and TRBJ2-1, reads NAGVMQNPRHLVRRRGQEARLRCSPMKGHSHVYWYRQLPEEGLKFMVYLQKENIIDESGMPKERFSAEFPKEGPSILRIQQVVRGDSAAYFCASSLLAGDNEQFFGPGTRLTVL.

The CDR3 sequence: CAISQGADNQPQHF. For the CDR3, the DNA is TGTGCCATCAGCCAGGGGGCTGACAATCAGCCCCAGCATTTT. V and J are TRBV10-3 and TRBJ1-5; 8 bases agree with TRBD1. The trim removed 6 bases at V and 3 bases at J, leaving 4 bases unmatched. Germline V gene sequence: CDR1 ENHRY, CDR2 SYGVKD. This CDR3 spans 14 amino acids.

The chain couples TRBV28 to TRBJ1-4; D gene ambiguous. The CDR3 extends over 14 amino acids. Germline loops: CDR1 MDHEN, CDR2 SYDVKM. The germline V and J ends were trimmed by 6 bases and 2 bases, with 10 bases remaining between them. CDR3 DNA: TGTGCCAGCAGCTTACTCGGGACTAATGAAAAACTGTTTTTT. It codes for CASSLLGTNEKLFF.

This chain joins TRBV30 and TRBJ1-2; unclear D gene. V lost 0 bases and J 7 bases, leaving 12 bases between the germline ends. The CDR3 has 13 residues. CDR1 and CDR2 from the germline V gene are GTSNPN and SVGIG (reference sequence). The CDR3: CAWSVRRSGGYTF. The CDR3 bases are TGTGCCTGGAGTGTACGGCGCAGCGGTGGCTACACCTTC.

This chain links TRBV11-2 with TRBJ1-1; D is unclear. The CDR3 loop spans 13 amino acids. Germline CDR1 SGHAT, CDR2 FQNNGV. V lost 5 bases to trimming and J lost 4 bases, with 11 bases between them. The CDR3 DNA reads TGTGCCAGCAGCCCGGGAGCCGCCACTGAAGCTTTCTTT. It specifies CASSPGAATEAFF.

The chain combines TRBV4-2 with TRBJ2-7; TRBD1 matches 9 bases. The junction had 5 bases not matched to a gene; V was cut back by 2 bases and J by 3 bases. CDR3 length: 15 amino acids. Germline V gene data show CDR1 as LGHNA and CDR2 as YNFKEQ. CDR3 sequence: CASSQLGDRVYEQYF. In DNA, the CDR3 is TGTGCCAGCAGCCAACTTGGGGACAGGGTCTACGAGCAGTACTTC.

The chain joins TRBV2 to TRBJ1-1, with D maybe TRBD1 (5 bases). Germline-derived CDR1 and CDR2 are SNHLY and FYNNEI. V was trimmed by 6 bases and J by 3 bases, leaving 20 bases between them. This CDR3 comprises 16 residues. The CDR3, as DNA: TGTGCCAGCAGCTCCCCAAGCAGGGAGGCGGACACTGAAGCTTTCTTT. Translation: CASSSPSREADTEAFF.

This clone was recorded once. The V gene is TRBV28, the J gene TRBJ1-1, with a weak D call TRBD1 (6 bases). V lost 3 bases and J 4 bases, leaving 21 bases between the germline ends. This CDR3 region has 17 residues. Germline CDR1 MDHEN, CDR2 SYDVKM. CDR3 nucleotide sequence: TGTGCCAGCAGTTTGGGTGACGGGGGGCGCCGAGTCACTGAAGCTTTCTTT. Translation: CASSLGDGGRRVTEAFF.

This sequence joins TRBV28 and TRBJ2-7, with TRBD1 matching 7 bases. The V segment lost 7 bases and the J segment 5 bases; nucleotides outside the gene matches: 14. CDR3 length equals 15 residues. Germline-derived CDR1 and CDR2 are MDHEN and SYDVKM. The DNA of the CDR3 is TGTGCCAGCACCCCATACAGGGCAACAGGGGACGAGCAGTACTTC. Its protein is CASTPYRATGDEQYF.

The V gene is TRBV29-1, the J gene TRBJ2-7, with 7 bases lining up with TRBD2. Germline V CDR1 and CDR2: SQVTM, ANQGSEA. CDR3 size: 16 residues. Trimming cost V 0 bases and J 2 bases; bases outside gene matches: 10. The CDR3 DNA follows: TGCAGCGTTGAAGATCCGGGGGGAGTATCCCCCTACGAGCAGTACTTC. Amino acids: CSVEDPGGVSPYEQYF.

The chain uses TRBV15 and TRBJ1-1, with 7 bases that match TRBD1. V was clipped by 2 bases and J by 1 base; unmatched bases: 13. The CDR3 has 18 amino acids. Germline CDR1 reads LNHNV; CDR2 reads YYDKDF (reference sequence). CDR3 in DNA: TGTGCCACCAGCAGACCCCGGGTTAGAAGGGGGCGGAACACTGAAGCTTTCTTT. Its translation is CATSRPRVRRGRNTEAFF.

CDR3 amino acids: CAIFADSGAEAFF. The CDR3 bases are TGTGCCATCTTCGCGGACTCCGGGGCTGAAGCTTTCTTT. This rearrangement joins TRBV10-3 to TRBJ1-1; D gene uncertain. With 8 bases removed from V and 6 bases from J, the gap between germline ends came to 16 bases. There are 13 residues in the CDR3. The germline V gene has CDR1 ENHRY and CDR2 SYGVKD.

This chain joins TRBV6-5 and TRBJ2-7, with 12 bases fitting TRBD2. After removal of 2 bases from V and 7 bases from J, the junction contained 9 bases not matched to a gene. There are 16 residues in the CDR3. From germline, CDR1 is MNHEY and CDR2 SVGAGI. The chain's CDR3 is CASSYGILAGGGEQYF. The DNA for the CDR3 is TGTGCCAGCAGTTACGGAATACTAGCGGGAGGTGGGGAGCAGTACTTC.

This clone was recorded once. The J gene is TRBJ2-7, the V gene TRBV7-2; the match to TRBD2 covers 9 bases. The CDR3 consists of 16 residues. CDR1 and CDR2 (germline): SGHTA, FQGNSA. Trimming at V came to 5 bases and at J to 7 bases, leaving 15 bases not matched to a gene. The CDR3 DNA is TGTGCCAGCAGCCTATTAGCGGGGGAACCCTTACGGGAGCAGTACTTC. Its translation is CASSLLAGEPLREQYF.

The chain links TRBV6-1 to TRBJ2-7; the match to TRBD2 covers 10 bases. V was pared by 10 bases and J by 1 base, with 7 bases of the junction left unmatched. The CDR3 consists of 14 residues. Germline values: CDR1 MNHNS, CDR2 SASEGT. The CDR3 nucleotides read TGTGCCACCGATACTAGCGGGACGTCCTACGAGCAGTACTTC. Its protein product is CATDTSGTSYEQYF.

Notes on this clone: The same CDR3 also results from other DNA sequences found in this sample. V is TRBV19 and J is TRBJ2-5, with 7 bases matching TRBD2. The CDR3 has 12 amino acids. In germline, CDR1 is LNHDA, CDR2 SQIVND (reference sequence). V shed 8 bases and J 5 bases; nucleotides not matched to a gene: 5. CDR3 nucleotides: TGTGCCAGTCGACTAGCCGGGGAGACCCAGTACTTC. Translated, it gives CASRLAGETQYF.

The genes are TRBV7-6 and TRBJ2-7, with 11 positions matching TRBD1. CDR3 length: 15 amino acids. CDR1 is SGHVS, CDR2 FNYEAQ, per germline. V was pared by 3 bases and J by 2 bases, with 3 bases of the junction left unmatched. The CDR3 DNA reads as TGTGCCAGCAGCTTGGGGACAGGGGGTGCCTACGAGCAGTACTTC. Amino acid sequence: CASSLGTGGAYEQYF.

The V gene is TRBV7-6, the J gene TRBJ2-2, with 12 bases aligning to TRBD2. Looked up from germline, CDR1 is SGHVS and CDR2 is FNYEAQ. Trimming at V came to 1 base and at J to 2 bases, leaving 5 bases not matched to a gene. There are 18 residues in the CDR3. As DNA, the CDR3 is TGTGCCAGCAGCTTAGAGGCTAGCGGGAGGGGAAACACCGGGGAGCTGTTTTTT. It is translated as CASSLEASGRGNTGELFF.

The gene calls are TRBV9 and TRBJ2-3, with 8 nucleotides matching TRBD2. The junction had 14 bases not matched to a gene; V was cut back by 4 bases and J by 7 bases. CDR1 and CDR2 from the germline V gene are SGDLS and YYNGEE. The CDR3 totals 16 residues. The CDR3 DNA follows: TGTGCCAGCAGCCACCTGGGAGCGGGAGAAGTAAATACGCAGTATTTT. Translation: CASSHLGAGEVNTQYF.

The chain couples TRBV30 to TRBJ1-1, with TRBD1 identical over 7 bases. The CDR3 runs 13 residues. V gave up 3 bases and J gave up 6 bases; unmatched junction bases: 7. The V gene's germline CDR1 is GTSNPN and CDR2 SVGIG (reference sequence). The CDR3 nucleotides read TGTGCCTGGAGCTCAGGGGGGTTCTCTGAAGCTTTCTTT. This translates into CAWSSGGFSEAFF.

In this sample, this clone turned up once. The chain combines TRBV7-9 with TRBJ2-2; 9 bases are a match to TRBD2. V lost 10 bases to trimming and J lost 4 bases; unmatched junction nucleotides: 7. Germline V gene data show CDR1 as SEHNR and CDR2 as FQNEAQ (reference sequence). This CDR3 region has 14 residues. The CDR3 is CATGGGRGTGELFF. The CDR3 DNA is TGTGCCACTGGAGGCGGGAGGGGCACCGGGGAGCTGTTTTTT.